This T cell receptor beta chain was obtained from a study of OX40 agonist ivuxolimab in advanced cancers. Study-level findings and limits: On average, a greater number of expanded clones characterised CD8+ T cells relative to CD4+.

On this clone itself: Its antigen is unknown.

Germline values: CDR1 SEHNR, CDR2 FQNEAQ (reference sequence). Trimming at V came to 1 base and at J to 0 bases, leaving 3 bases not matched to a gene. This CDR3 has 16 residues. The table came from immunoSEQ multiplex PCR; TCRdb's copy has only in-frame clones and leaves some out. The profile shows approximately 73,000 clones, approximately 90% of them singletons. The chain couples TRBV7-9 to TRBJ1-5, with 7 bases fitting TRBD1. This receptor was identified in an adult with an advanced solid tumor such as melanoma, head and neck, liver or kidney cancer. The sequencing here drew on CD4+ or CD8+ T cells sorted from blood, taken in a trial of the OX40 agonist ivuxolimab. Here the CDR3 DNA reads TGTGCCAGCAGCTTAGGACAGGGCTTTAGCAATCAGCCCCAGCATTTT. Protein sequence: CASSLGQGFSNQPQHF.